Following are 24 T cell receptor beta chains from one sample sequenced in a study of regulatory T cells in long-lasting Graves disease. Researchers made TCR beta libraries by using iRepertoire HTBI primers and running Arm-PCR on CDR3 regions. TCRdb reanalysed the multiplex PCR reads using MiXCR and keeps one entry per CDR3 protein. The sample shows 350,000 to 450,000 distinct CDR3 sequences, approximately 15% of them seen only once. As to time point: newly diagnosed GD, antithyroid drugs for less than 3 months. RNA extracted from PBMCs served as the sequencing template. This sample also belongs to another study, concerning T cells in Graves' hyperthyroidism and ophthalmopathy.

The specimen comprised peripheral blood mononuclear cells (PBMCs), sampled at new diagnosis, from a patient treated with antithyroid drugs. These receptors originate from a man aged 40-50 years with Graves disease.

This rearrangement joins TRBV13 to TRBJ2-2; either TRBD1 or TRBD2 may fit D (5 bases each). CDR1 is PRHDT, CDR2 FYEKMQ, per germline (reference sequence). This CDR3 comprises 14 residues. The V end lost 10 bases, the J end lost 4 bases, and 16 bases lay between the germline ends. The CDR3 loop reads CATGRARGTGELFF. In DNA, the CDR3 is TGTGCCACGGGGCGAGCGAGGGGCACCGGGGAGCTGTTTTTT. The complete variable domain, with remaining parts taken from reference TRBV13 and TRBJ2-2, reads AAGVIQSPRHLIKEKRETATLKCYPIPRHDTVYWYQQGPGQDPQFLISFYEKMQSDKGSIPDRFSAQQFSDYHSELNMSSLELGDSALYFCATGRARGTGELFFGEGSRLTVL.

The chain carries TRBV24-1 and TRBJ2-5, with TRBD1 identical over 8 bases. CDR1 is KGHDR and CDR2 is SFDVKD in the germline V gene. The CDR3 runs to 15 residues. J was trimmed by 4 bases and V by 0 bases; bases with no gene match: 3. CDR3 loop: CATSDLGQGTETQYF. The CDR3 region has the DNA TGTGCCACCAGTGATTTGGGACAGGGAACAGAGACCCAGTACTTC.

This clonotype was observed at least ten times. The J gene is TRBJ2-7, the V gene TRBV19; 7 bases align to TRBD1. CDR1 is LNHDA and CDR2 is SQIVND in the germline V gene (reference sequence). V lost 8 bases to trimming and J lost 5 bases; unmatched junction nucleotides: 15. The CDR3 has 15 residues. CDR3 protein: CASSYVSGGDNEQYF. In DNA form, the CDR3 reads TGTGCCAGTTCTTACGTGTCAGGGGGAGACAACGAGCAGTACTTC.

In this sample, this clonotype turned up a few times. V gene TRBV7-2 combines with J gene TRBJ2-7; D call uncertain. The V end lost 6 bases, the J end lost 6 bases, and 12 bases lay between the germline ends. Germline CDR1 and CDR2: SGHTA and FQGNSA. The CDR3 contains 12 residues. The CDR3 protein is CASRTISGEQYF. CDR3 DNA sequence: TGTGCCAGCAGAACTATTAGTGGCGAGCAGTACTTC. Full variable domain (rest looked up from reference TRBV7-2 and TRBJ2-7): GAGVSQSPSNKVTEKGKDVELRCDPISGHTALYWYRQSLGQGLEFLIYFQGNSAPDKSGLPSDRFSAERTGGSVSTLTIQRTQQEDSAVYLCASRTISGEQYFGPGTRLTVT.

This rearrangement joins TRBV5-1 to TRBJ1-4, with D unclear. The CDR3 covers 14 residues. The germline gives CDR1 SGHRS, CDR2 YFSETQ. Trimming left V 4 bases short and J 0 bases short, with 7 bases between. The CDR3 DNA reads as TGCGCCAGCAGCCGCGGACCAACTAATGAAAAACTGTTTTTT. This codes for CASSRGPTNEKLFF.

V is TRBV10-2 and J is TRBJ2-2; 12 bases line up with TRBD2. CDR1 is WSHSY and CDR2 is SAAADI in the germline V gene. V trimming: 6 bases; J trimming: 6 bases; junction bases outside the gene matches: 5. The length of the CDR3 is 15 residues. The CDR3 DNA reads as TGCGCCAGCAGCTTACTAGCGGGGGGAGCCGGGGAGCTGTTTTTT. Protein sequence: CASSLLAGGAGELFF.

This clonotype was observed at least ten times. CDR3 residues: CASSSGTPRDTQYF. DNA for the CDR3: TGCGCCAGCAGCTCAGGCACGCCGAGGGATACGCAGTATTTT. This chain connects TRBV5-1 to TRBJ2-3, with unresolved D. The CDR3 contains 14 residues. V gave up 3 bases and J gave up 6 bases, with 14 bases separating them. Germline lookup yields CDR1 SGHRS and CDR2 YFSETQ.

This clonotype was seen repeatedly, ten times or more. Here the CDR3 DNA reads TGTGCCAGCAGTTATAGATCGGGTCTAGCGGGGGGAGAGACCCAGTACTTC. The encoded protein is CASSYRSGLAGGETQYF. The genes are TRBV6-2 or TRBV6-3 and TRBJ2-5; 11 bases are shared with TRBD2. CDR1 MNHEY and CDR2 SVGEGT come from the germline V gene. The CDR3 runs 17 residues. V lost 3 bases, J lost 4 bases, and 10 bases stayed unmatched.

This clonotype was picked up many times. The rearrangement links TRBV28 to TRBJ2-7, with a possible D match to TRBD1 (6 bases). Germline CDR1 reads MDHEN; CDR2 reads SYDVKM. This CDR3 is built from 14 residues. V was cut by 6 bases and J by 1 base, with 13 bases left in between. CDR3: CASRDRGGSYEQYF. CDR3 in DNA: TGTGCCAGCAGAGACCGAGGGGGATCCTACGAGCAGTACTTC.

CDR3 sequence: CATSDPGTGTDTQYF. CDR3 nucleotides: TGTGCCACCAGTGATCCCGGGACTGGCACAGATACGCAGTATTTT. The chain recombines TRBV24-1 with TRBJ2-3, with a possible D match to TRBD2 (6 bases). The CDR3 totals 15 residues. V lost 3 bases and J 1 base, leaving 10 bases between the germline ends. Germline CDR1 KGHDR, CDR2 SFDVKD.

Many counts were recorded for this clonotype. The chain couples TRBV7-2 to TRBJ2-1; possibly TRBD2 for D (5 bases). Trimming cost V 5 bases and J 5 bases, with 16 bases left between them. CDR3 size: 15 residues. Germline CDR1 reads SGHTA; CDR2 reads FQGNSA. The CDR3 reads CASSLPGLGNNEQFF. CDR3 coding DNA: TGTGCCAGCAGCCTCCCGGGGTTGGGCAACAATGAGCAGTTCTTC.

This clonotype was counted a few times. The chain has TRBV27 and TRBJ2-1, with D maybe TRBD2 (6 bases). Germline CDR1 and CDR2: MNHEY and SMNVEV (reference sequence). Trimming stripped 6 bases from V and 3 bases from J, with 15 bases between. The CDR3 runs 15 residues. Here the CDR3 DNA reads TGTGCCAGCAGATCGGACTATCGAATCTACAATGAGCAGTTCTTC. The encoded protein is CASRSDYRIYNEQFF.

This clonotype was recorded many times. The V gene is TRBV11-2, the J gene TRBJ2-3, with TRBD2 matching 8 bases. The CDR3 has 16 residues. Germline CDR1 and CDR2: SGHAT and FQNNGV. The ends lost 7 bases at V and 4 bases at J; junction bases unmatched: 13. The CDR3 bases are TGTGCCAGCAATCCACTTCGGGCGGGGGGCGCAGATACGCAGTATTTT. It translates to CASNPLRAGGADTQYF.

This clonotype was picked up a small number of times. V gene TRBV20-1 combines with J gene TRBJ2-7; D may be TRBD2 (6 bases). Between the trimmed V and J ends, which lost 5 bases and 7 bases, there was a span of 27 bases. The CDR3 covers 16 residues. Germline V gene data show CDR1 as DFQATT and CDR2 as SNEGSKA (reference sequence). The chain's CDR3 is CSAPRRGLSGGREQYF. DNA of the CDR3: TGCAGTGCTCCCCGGAGAGGGTTATCCGGGGGTAGAGAGCAGTACTTC.

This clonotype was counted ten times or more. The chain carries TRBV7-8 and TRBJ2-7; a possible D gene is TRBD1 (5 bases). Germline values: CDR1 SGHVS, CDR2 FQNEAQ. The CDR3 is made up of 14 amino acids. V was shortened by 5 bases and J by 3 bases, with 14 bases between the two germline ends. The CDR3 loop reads CASSARKGIYEQYF. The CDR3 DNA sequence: TGTGCCAGCAGCGCCCGGAAGGGGATCTACGAGCAGTACTTC. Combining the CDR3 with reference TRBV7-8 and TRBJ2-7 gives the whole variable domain GAGVSQSPRYKVAKRGQDVALRCDPISGHVSLFWYQQALGQGPEFLTYFQNEAQLDKSGLPSDRFFAERPEGSVSTLKIQRTQQEDSAVYLCASSARKGIYEQYFGPGTRLTVT.

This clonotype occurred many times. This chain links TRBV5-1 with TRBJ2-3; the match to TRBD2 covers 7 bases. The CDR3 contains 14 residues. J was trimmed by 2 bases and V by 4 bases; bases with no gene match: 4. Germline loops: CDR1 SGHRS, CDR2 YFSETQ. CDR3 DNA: TGCGCCAGCAGCGGGCGGGGGATCACAGATACGCAGTATTTT. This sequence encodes CASSGRGITDTQYF.

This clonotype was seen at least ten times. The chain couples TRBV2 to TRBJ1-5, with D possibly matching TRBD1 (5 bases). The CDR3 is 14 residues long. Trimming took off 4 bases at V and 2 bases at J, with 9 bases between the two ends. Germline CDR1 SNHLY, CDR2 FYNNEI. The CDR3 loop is CASSVQTGNQPQHF. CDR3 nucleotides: TGTGCCAGCAGTGTTCAGACAGGCAATCAGCCCCAGCATTTT.

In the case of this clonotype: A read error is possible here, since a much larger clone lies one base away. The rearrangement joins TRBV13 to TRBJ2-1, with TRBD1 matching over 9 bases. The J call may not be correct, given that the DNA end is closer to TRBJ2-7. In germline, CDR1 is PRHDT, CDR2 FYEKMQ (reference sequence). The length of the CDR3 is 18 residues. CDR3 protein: CASSIDNRGPLSYNEQYF. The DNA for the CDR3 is TGTGCCAGCAGCATCGATAACAGGGGGCCTCTTTCCTACAATGAGCAGTACTTC.

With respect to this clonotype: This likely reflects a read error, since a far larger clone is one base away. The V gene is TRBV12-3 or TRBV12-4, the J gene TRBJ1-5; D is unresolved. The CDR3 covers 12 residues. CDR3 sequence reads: CASRVRYQPRHF. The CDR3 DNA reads TGTGCCAGCAGGGTCAGGTATCAGCCCCGGCATTTT.

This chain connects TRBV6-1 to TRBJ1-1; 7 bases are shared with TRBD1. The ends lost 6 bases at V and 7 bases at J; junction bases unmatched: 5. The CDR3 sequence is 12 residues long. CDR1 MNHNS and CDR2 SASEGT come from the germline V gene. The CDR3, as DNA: TGTGCCAGCAGGTCCGGGACAGTTGAAGCTTTCTTT. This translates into CASRSGTVEAFF.

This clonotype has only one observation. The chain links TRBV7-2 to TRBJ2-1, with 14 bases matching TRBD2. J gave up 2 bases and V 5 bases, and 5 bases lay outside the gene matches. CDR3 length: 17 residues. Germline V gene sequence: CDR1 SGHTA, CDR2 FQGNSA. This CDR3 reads CASSPGLAGVAYNEQFF. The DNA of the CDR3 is TGTGCCAGCAGCCCGGGACTAGCGGGAGTAGCCTACAATGAGCAGTTCTTC.

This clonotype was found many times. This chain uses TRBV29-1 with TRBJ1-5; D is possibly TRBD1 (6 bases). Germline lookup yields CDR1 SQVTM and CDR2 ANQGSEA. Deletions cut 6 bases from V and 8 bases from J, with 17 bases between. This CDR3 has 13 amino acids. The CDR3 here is CSVARTAREPQHF. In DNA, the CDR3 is TGCAGCGTAGCTAGGACAGCTCGCGAGCCCCAGCATTTT.

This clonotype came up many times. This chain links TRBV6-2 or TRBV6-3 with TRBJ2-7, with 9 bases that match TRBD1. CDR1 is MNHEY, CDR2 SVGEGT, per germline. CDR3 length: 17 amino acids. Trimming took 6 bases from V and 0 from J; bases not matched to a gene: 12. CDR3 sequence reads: CASRFTPGQGSSYEQYF. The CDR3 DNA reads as TGTGCCAGCAGATTTACACCGGGACAGGGAAGCTCCTACGAGCAGTACTTC.

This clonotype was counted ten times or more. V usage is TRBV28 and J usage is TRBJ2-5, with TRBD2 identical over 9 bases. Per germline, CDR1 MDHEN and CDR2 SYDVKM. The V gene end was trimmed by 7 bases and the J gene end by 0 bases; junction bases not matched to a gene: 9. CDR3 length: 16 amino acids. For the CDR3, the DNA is TGTGCCAGCACCCCCCCCAGCGGGGGGTACCAAGAGACCCAGTACTTC. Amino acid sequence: CASTPPSGGYQETQYF.